This T cell receptor beta chain was captured in a study of blood T cell repertoires in COVID-19. The CDR3 loop spans 15 amino acids. Trimming pared 5 bases from V and 3 bases from J, leaving 13 bases between. Per the germline V gene, CDR1 is MNHEY and CDR2 is SMNVEV (reference sequence). Authors' methods: Estimates of nucleated cell counts were drawn from the amplification of reference gene primers. Using immunoSEQ multiplex PCR, the repertoire was profiled, and TCRdb retains in-frame clones only, with some absent. V and J calls and clone size come straight from that table; D and trimming were deduced from the DNA. The profile covers 60,000 to 65,000 clones, with around four fifths appearing a single time and about 32% taken by the ten largest.

This sequence joins TRBV27 and TRBJ1-4; D gene uncertain. This receptor was obtained from a human donor in a cohort sampled during active COVID-19. The sample taken for sequencing was peripheral blood. CDR3 DNA sequence: TGTGCCAGCAGTCCCTCCTTAGCTTCTAATGAAAAACTGTTTTTT. It encodes CASSPSLASNEKLFF.